The rows below give T cell receptor beta chains drawn from one sample of a study of OX40 agonist ivuxolimab in advanced cancers. Clones were sequenced by immunoSEQ multiplex PCR, and TCRdb holds only the in-frame ones, with some missing. This sample has 80,000 to 90,000 clones, with about 80% found just once. The specimen was CD4+ or CD8+ T cells sorted from blood, collected in a trial of the OX40 agonist ivuxolimab. The receptors derive from an adult with an advanced solid tumor such as melanoma, head and neck, liver or kidney cancer. CDR3s include the opening cysteine and the closing phenylalanine or tryptophan. Fields, in order: J gene, D gene, clone size, V gene, CDR3 protein, CDR3 DNA. D genes are given only for firm matches. The size of a clone is reported for some rows only, either as once, few or many, or as a class for expanded clones.

TRBJ2-1 . . TRBV15 CATSRQETRNEQFF TGTGCCACCAGCAGACAAGAAACCCGGAATGAGCAGTTCTTC
TRBJ2-2 . . TRBV29-1 CSVDGNSLTGELFF TGCAGCGTTGACGGAAACTCGCTCACCGGGGAGCTGTTTTTT
TRBJ2-1 . . TRBV2 CASRGDSNLGEQFF TGTGCCAGCAGGGGGGACTCCAACTTGGGTGAGCAGTTCTTC
TRBJ1-5 . . TRBV28 CASNRDLYSNSNQPQHF TGTGCCAGCAACCGGGATCTATACTCCAATAGCAATCAGCCCCAGCATTTT
TRBJ2-7 TRBD1 . TRBV27 CASSFKRDSPVKYF TGTGCCAGCAGTTTCAAACGGGACAGTCCCGTCAAGTACTTC
TRBJ1-5 . . TRBV19 CASSIDPSHNQPQHF TGTGCCAGTAGTATAGATCCGTCCCACAATCAGCCCCAGCATTTT
TRBJ1-6 TRBD1 few TRBV11-2 CASSSSTGGGSPLHF TGTGCCAGCAGCTCATCTACAGGGGGGGGTTCACCCCTCCACTTT
TRBJ2-5 . . TRBV10-3 CAISEGETQYF TGTGCCATCAGTGAAGGGGAGACCCAGTACTTC
TRBJ1-5 . few TRBV19 CASSIGRRQPQHF TGTGCCAGTAGTATAGGGCGAAGACAGCCCCAGCATTTT
TRBJ1-1 . . TRBV20-1 CSASLGREAFF TGCAGTGCTAGTCTAGGCAGAGAAGCTTTCTTT
TRBJ1-2 . . TRBV9 CASSAQGANYGYTF TGTGCCAGCAGCGCACAGGGAGCTAACTATGGCTACACCTTC
TRBJ2-7 . few TRBV19 CASSIGLASYEQYF TGTGCCAGTAGTATCGGCCTAGCGTCCTACGAGCAGTACTTC
TRBJ2-7 . . TRBV6-5 CASSYGVGLYEQYF TGTGCCAGCAGTTACGGTGTGGGGTTATACGAGCAGTACTTC
TRBJ1-2 . . TRBV11-2 CASSSPSTGRHGYTF TGTGCCAGCAGCTCACCATCAACAGGGCGCCATGGCTACACCTTC
TRBJ2-3 . . TRBV7-3 CASSWSSSTDTQYF TGTGCCAGCAGCTGGAGTTCTAGCACAGATACGCAGTATTTT
TRBJ1-1 TRBD1 . TRBV20-1 CSAERDREAFF TGCAGTGCCGAAAGGGACAGGGAAGCTTTCTTT
TRBJ2-5 . . TRBV15 CATSRAPQETQYF TGTGCCACCAGCAGAGCACCTCAAGAGACCCAGTACTTC
TRBJ1-6 . . TRBV7-2 CASSSLLLGGGSPLHF TGTGCCAGCAGCTCGTTACTACTGGGGGGAGGTTCACCCCTCCACTTT
TRBJ2-3 . . TRBV10-3 CAISESQGWGVSSTDTQYF TGTGCCATCAGTGAGTCCCAGGGTTGGGGGGTGTCGAGCACAGATACGCAGTATTTT
TRBJ2-2 TRBD1 . TRBV27 CASSFSSGGAGELFF TGTGCCAGCAGTTTCTCATCAGGGGGCGCCGGGGAGCTGTTTTTT
TRBJ2-1 . . TRBV10-3 CAISLDPTYNEQFF TGTGCCATCAGCCTGGACCCTACCTACAATGAGCAGTTCTTC
TRBJ2-5 . . TRBV7-6 CASSLDPQGTQYF TGTGCCAGCAGCTTAGACCCCCAGGGGACCCAGTACTTC
TRBJ1-4 TRBD1 . TRBV5-1 CASKPRTGRKLFF TGCGCCAGCAAACCCAGGACAGGGCGAAAACTGTTTTTT
TRBJ2-1 TRBD2 . TRBV19 CASSIRSGGGPDEQFF TGTGCCAGTAGTATTAGATCCGGCGGGGGACCGGATGAGCAGTTCTTC
TRBJ1-2 . . TRBV15 CATSRDKTYTSNYGYTF TGTGCCACCAGCAGAGATAAGACATATACCTCAAACTATGGCTACACCTTC
TRBJ1-6 . . TRBV6-1 CASSEAVAVDNSPLHF TGTGCCAGCAGTGAAGCTGTGGCAGTCGATAATTCACCCCTCCACTTT
TRBJ2-1 TRBD2 . TRBV5-1 CASSQGTSREGEQFF TGCGCCAGCAGCCAAGGGACTAGCCGGGAGGGAGAGCAGTTCTTC
TRBJ1-3 . . TRBV5-1 CASSLDGPTGGNTIYF TGCGCCAGCAGCTTGGACGGCCCGACGGGAGGAAACACCATATATTTT
TRBJ2-3 . . TRBV5-6 CATPPRHPRDKSSTDTQYF TGTGCCACCCCACCTCGTCATCCACGGGACAAGTCTAGCACAGATACGCAGTATTTT
TRBJ1-4 . . TRBV18 CASSPRQGLDEKLFF TGTGCCAGCTCACCAAGGCAGGGGTTGGATGAAAAACTGTTTTTT
TRBJ2-5 . . TRBV29-1 CSAEGGAEQETQYF TGCAGCGCCGAGGGGGGGGCTGAACAAGAGACCCAGTACTTC
TRBJ2-1 . . TRBV11-1 CASSFVGYARNEQFF TGTGCCAGCAGCTTTGTGGGGTATGCCAGAAATGAGCAGTTCTTC
TRBJ2-2 TRBD1 once TRBV9 CASSFSGTGGTGELFF TGTGCCAGCAGTTTCTCGGGGACAGGGGGGACCGGGGAGCTGTTTTTT
TRBJ1-4 TRBD1 . TRBV4-3 CASSRSGQATNEKLFF TGCGCCAGCAGCCGGTCAGGACAGGCAACTAATGAAAAACTGTTTTTT
TRBJ1-2 . . TRBV9 CASSQPGPYGYTF TGTGCCAGCAGCCAGCCAGGGCCCTATGGCTACACCTTC
TRBJ1-5 . . TRBV28 CASSPSRERNQPQHF TGTGCCAGCAGTCCTTCCAGGGAACGCAATCAGCCCCAGCATTTT
TRBJ1-2 . . TRBV6-1 CASSYLRNYGYTF TGTGCCAGCAGTTATCTACGTAACTATGGCTACACCTTC
TRBJ2-3 . . TRBV7-3 CASSLVGSRADTQYF TGTGCCAGCAGCTTAGTGGGCTCTCGGGCAGATACGCAGTATTTT
TRBJ1-2 TRBD1 . TRBV5-1 CASSLAQGAVGYTF TGCGCCAGCAGCTTGGCACAGGGGGCGGTTGGCTACACCTTC
TRBJ2-3 TRBD2 . TRBV5-1 CASSLRPSGSSTDTQYF TGCGCCAGCAGCTTGCGCCCTAGCGGATCTAGCACAGATACGCAGTATTTT